This entry is about one T cell receptor beta chain. Its antigen is still unknown. Clones were read by immunoSEQ multiplex PCR, and TCRdb kept only the in-frame ones, dropping some. The sample lists under 70,000 clones, roughly 81% occurring once. These data are taken from a study of memory CD4+ T cells and cytomegalovirus serostatus. Study observations and caveats: CD4+ memory repertoires contained 67 of 164 reported CMV TCRbeta sequences.

The sort gate was single viable CD3+CD4+CD8-CD45RO+ cells for memory CD4+ T cells. Sequences were obtained from memory CD4+ T cells from blood. The TCR originated in an adult in good health and CMV-seronegative.

This CDR3 reads CSASQGANTEAFF. As DNA, the CDR3 is TGCAGCGCGTCCCAGGGGGCGAACACTGAAGCTTTCTTT. J is TRBJ1-1 and V is TRBV29-1; 8 bases are a match to TRBD1. Trimming removed 7 bases from V and 1 base from J; junction bases left unmatched: 5. CDR3 length equals 13 residues. Germline CDR1 reads SQVTM; CDR2 reads ANQGSEA.